The source of this T cell receptor beta chain is a study of regulatory and conventional T cells in RAG deficiency. Study-level points and caveats: Control T-cell subsets had markedly higher Shannon entropy and lower Simpson indices than RAG-deficient patients. Patient subsets had shorter CDR3s; Omenn Treg-Tconv overlap exceeded 80%.

Comment on this clone: The antigen is undetermined.

The sorted regulatory T cells were CD4+, CD25-high and CD127-low, with genomic DNA sequenced. Clones were sequenced by immunoSEQ multiplex PCR, and TCRdb holds only the in-frame ones, with some missing. Of over 8,000 clones in the sample, roughly nine tenths were seen once. This CDR3 is built from 19 residues. Germline V gene sequence: CDR1 MNHNS, CDR2 SASEGT. The junction had 14 bases not matched to a gene; V was cut back by 3 bases and J by 4 bases. These data are also associated with another study on regulatory T cells. That investigation notes: The PCR used 52 TRBV and 13 TRBJ primers.

This clonotype originated in a human donor in good health. The chain joins TRBV6-1 to TRBJ1-5, with 11 bases fitting TRBD1. The sample was Tregs sorted from blood. The CDR3 sequence is CASSDGQGALVRDNQPQHF. Here the CDR3 DNA reads TGTGCCAGCAGTGACGGACAGGGGGCCCTGGTAAGAGATAATCAGCCCCAGCATTTT.